The rows below give T cell receptor beta chains drawn from one sample of a study of metastatic and nonmetastatic thyroid tumors. TCRdb re-called the PCR reads via MiXCR. The data show over 35,000 clones, about 15% seen once. The source material was tumor tissue. The receptors were sampled from a female donor with papillary thyroid cancer or a benign thyroid nodule (not recorded which). Some clones in this sample may be carry-over from other donors' samples. Both conserved end residues are part of each CDR3. A D gene is named only where the DNA matches it firmly. Where a row states a size, it is once, few, many or the class of an expanded clone; other rows omit it.

d_call,clone_size,j_call,v_call,cdr3_nt,cdr3_aa
.,many,TRBJ1-3,TRBV12-3/TRBV12-4,TGTGCCAGCAGTTTAGGAATAGGGAGCTCTGGAAACACCATATATTTT,CASSLGIGSSGNTIYF
.,many,TRBJ2-2,TRBV30,TGTGCCTGGAGTGCGCCCCTTGGACGGCACACCGGGGAGCTGTTTTTT,CAWSAPLGRHTGELFF
.,many,TRBJ2-4,TRBV2,TGTGCCAGCACAGAAGGACAAATAAAAAACATTCAGTACTTC,CASTEGQIKNIQYF
TRBD2,many,TRBJ2-2,TRBV6-1,TGTGCCAGCCAGGAGAGCGGGAGGGGAGGTACCGGGGAGCTGTTTTTT,CASQESGRGGTGELFF
TRBD1,many,TRBJ1-1,TRBV6-1,TGTGCCAGCAGGGACAGGGGGCCGAACACTGAAGCTTTCTTT,CASRDRGPNTEAFF
.,many,TRBJ2-3,TRBV20-1,TGCAGTGCCAGACCCAATTCAGATACGCAGTATTTT,CSARPNSDTQYF
TRBD2,medium-sized,TRBJ2-3,TRBV6-1,TGTGCCAGCAGGGGGGGGGACACAGATACGCAGTATTTT,CASRGGDTDTQYF
TRBD1,many,TRBJ1-1,TRBV18,TGTGCCAGCTCATGGCCGGGACAGGGGAACACTGAAGCTTTCTTT,CASSWPGQGNTEAFF
.,many,TRBJ2-1,TRBV6-2/TRBV6-3,TGTGCCAGCAGATATGACAGCTACAATGAGCAGTTCTTC,CASRYDSYNEQFF
.,.,TRBJ2-7,TRBV12-3/TRBV12-4,TGTGCCAGCAGTTTAGCTGGTATTTACGAGCAGTACTTC,CASSLAGIYEQYF
.,many,TRBJ1-5,TRBV6-1,TGTGCCAGCAGGCAGAGGCAGGGTCAGCAGCCCCGGCATTTT,CASRQRQGQQPRHF
TRBD1,few,TRBJ2-4,TRBV7-2,TGTGCCAGCAGCTTAGCCGACAGGGTACGGGCCAAAAACATTCAGTACTTC,CASSLADRVRAKNIQYF
.,.,TRBJ1-1,TRBV6-5,TGTGCCAGCAGTTCGATGGGCCTTGAGGGCACTGAAGCTTTCTTT,CASSSMGLEGTEAFF
.,many,TRBJ2-2,TRBV7-9,TGTGCCAGCAGCCCCATTAGCGACGCCGGGGAGCTGTTTTTT,CASSPISDAGELFF
TRBD2,many,TRBJ2-7,TRBV20-1,TGCAGTGCTGTTAGCGGGAGACGTTACGAGCAGTACTTC,CSAVSGRRYEQYF
TRBD1,many,TRBJ2-7,TRBV28,TGTGCCAGCAGTTCGCCCTCCAGGGGGGAGCAGTACTTC,CASSSPSRGEQYF
.,many,TRBJ1-1,TRBV5-1,TGCGCCAGCAGCCGGACGGAGAACACTGAAGCTTTCTTT,CASSRTENTEAFF
TRBD1,medium-sized,TRBJ1-5,TRBV7-9,TGTGCCAGCAGCCTCGGACAGGGTGCCAATCAGCCCCAGCATTTT,CASSLGQGANQPQHF
TRBD1,many,TRBJ1-5,TRBV30,TGTGCCTGGAGTAGGACCGGGACAGGGTTAGGTCAGCCCCAGCATTTT,CAWSRTGTGLGQPQHF
.,many,TRBJ2-1,TRBV3-1,TGTGCCAGCAGCTTATACAGCGCTGAGCAGTTCTTC,CASSLYSAEQFF
TRBD1,many,TRBJ2-7,TRBV9,TGTGCCAGCAGCGCAGACAGGGGTTGGTCCGAGCAGTACTTC,CASSADRGWSEQYF
TRBD1,many,TRBJ1-1,TRBV20-1,TGCAGTGCTAGATACGGCGGGACAGGAACAATAGCTTTCTTT,CSARYGGTGTIAFF
TRBD1,many,TRBJ1-6,TRBV6-1,TGTGCCAGCAGTCCGTCGTTCTCAGGGGGAGCCAATTCACCCCTCCACTTT,CASSPSFSGGANSPLHF
TRBD2,many,TRBJ2-7,TRBV20-1,TGCAGTGCTAGAGATGCTAGCGGGAGCTACGAGCAGTACTTC,CSARDASGSYEQYF
.,many,TRBJ2-7,TRBV12-3/TRBV12-4,TGTGCCAGCAGTATTAGGGAAGAGTCCTACGAGCAGTACTTC,CASSIREESYEQYF
.,medium-sized,TRBJ1-3,TRBV6-1,TGTGCCAGCAGACCAAGGGGGGGTCATACGAACACCATATATTTT,CASRPRGGHTNTIYF
TRBD1,many,TRBJ1-1,TRBV7-2,TGTGCCAGCAGCTTACTGCAGGGGGGGACTGAAGCTTTCTTT,CASSLLQGGTEAFF
TRBD1,.,TRBJ1-5,TRBV2,TGTGCCAGCAGTGTAAAATTTCCGGGACAGGGGGCCCTCATCAATCAGCCTCAGCATTTT,CASSVKFPGQGALINQPQHF
TRBD1,many,TRBJ1-4,TRBV24-1,TGTGCCACCCGTCCTCCGGGACAGGGGAGGGGACTCCGCGAAAAACTGTTTTTT,CATRPPGQGRGLREKLFF
.,.,TRBJ2-3,TRBV6-2/TRBV6-3,TGTGCCAGCAGTTACTCGTTCTTTTCCGTGACTGAGGGGTCAGATACGCAGTATTTT,CASSYSFFSVTEGSDTQYF
TRBD2,.,TRBJ2-7,TRBV11-2,TGTGCCAGCAGCAAAGAGGGACTAGCCTACGAGCAGTACTTC,CASSKEGLAYEQYF
.,many,TRBJ2-2,TRBV6-6,TGTGCCAGCAGTTACGGGGTGACGCTACACACCGGGGAGCTGTTTTTT,CASSYGVTLHTGELFF
.,many,TRBJ1-6,TRBV6-1,TGTGCCAGCAGTGAAGGGTCCAGGGAGGTGACACCCCTCCACTTT,CASSEGSREVTPLHF
.,.,TRBJ1-4,TRBV10-3,TGTGCCATCAGTGAGTCAGGGAAAAAACTGTTTTTT,CAISESGKKLFF
.,.,TRBJ2-7,TRBV5-1,TGCGCCAGCAGCGTGGAAGGGCAGATCTACGGGCAGTACTTC,CASSVEGQIYGQYF
.,.,TRBJ1-6,TRBV28,TGTGCCAGCAGTGACGGCAGGTATAATTCACCCCTCCACTTT,CASSDGRYNSPLHF
TRBD2,medium-sized,TRBJ2-7,TRBV28,TGTGCCAGCAGGAGCCTAGCGGGGCAAACCTACGAGCAGTACTTC,CASRSLAGQTYEQYF
.,many,TRBJ1-6,TRBV7-8,TGTGCCAGCAGCTTGAAAGGTCGAGGGAATTCACCCCTCCACTTT,CASSLKGRGNSPLHF
.,many,TRBJ1-1,TRBV30,TGTGCCTGGAGCCGTAGGGCTAGGAACACTGAAGCTTTCTTT,CAWSRRARNTEAFF
.,once,TRBJ2-5,TRBV20-1,TGCAGTGCTAGAGATCTGGGCAGGTCCCAAGAGACCCAGTACTTC,CSARDLGRSQETQYF
.,few,TRBJ2-2,TRBV5-4,TGTTCCAGCAGCTTTTCACGGGACGCCTCGTGGACCGGGGAGCTGTTTTTT,CSSSFSRDASWTGELFF
.,few,TRBJ1-1,TRBV4-1,TGCGCCAGCAGCCCCCCCCTCTGGAGGGGAGGGATGAACACTGAAGCTTTCTTT,CASSPPLWRGGMNTEAFF
.,.,TRBJ2-7,TRBV28,TGTGCCAGCAGTTGGAAGTTCCGTCCCCCACTAAGCTCCTACGAGCAGTACTTC,CASSWKFRPPLSSYEQYF
TRBD1,many,TRBJ2-5,TRBV11-1,TGTGCCAGCAGCCCGAGGGAGCCAGGGGGAAGAGAGACCCAGTACTTC,CASSPREPGGRETQYF